This T cell receptor (beta chain) was captured in a study of cytomegalovirus exposure and HLA in healthy donors. Overall study results and limits: In a later analysis, several top co-occurrence clusters appeared linked to parvovirus B19, influenza, CMV and Epstein-Barr virus. Trimming of TCR beta V- and J-genes showed a link, identified in a later analysis, to a missense DCLRE1C variant.

The PCR made use of 60 Vbeta and 13 Jbeta primers. TCRdb keeps only in-frame clones here, not all; method: immunoSEQ multiplex PCR. The data contain about 150,000 clones, about 61% of them seen just once; the ten biggest clones take up around 1.9%. At the time of sampling, donors were nominally healthy, though unrecorded immune exposures were likely. Concerning this clone itself: The antigen remains unidentified.

The trim removed 2 bases at V and 1 base at J, leaving 3 bases unmatched. The germline gives CDR1 SGHRS, CDR2 YFSETQ. The CDR3 sequence is 14 residues long. The receptor was isolated from a male donor in good health and CMV-seronegative. The sequencing input was PBMCs. This chain connects TRBV5-1 to TRBJ2-7; TRBD1 matches 7 bases. The CDR3 DNA reads TGCGCCAGCAGCTTCGCGACAGGGTCCTACGAGCAGTACTTC. Residues: CASSFATGSYEQYF.